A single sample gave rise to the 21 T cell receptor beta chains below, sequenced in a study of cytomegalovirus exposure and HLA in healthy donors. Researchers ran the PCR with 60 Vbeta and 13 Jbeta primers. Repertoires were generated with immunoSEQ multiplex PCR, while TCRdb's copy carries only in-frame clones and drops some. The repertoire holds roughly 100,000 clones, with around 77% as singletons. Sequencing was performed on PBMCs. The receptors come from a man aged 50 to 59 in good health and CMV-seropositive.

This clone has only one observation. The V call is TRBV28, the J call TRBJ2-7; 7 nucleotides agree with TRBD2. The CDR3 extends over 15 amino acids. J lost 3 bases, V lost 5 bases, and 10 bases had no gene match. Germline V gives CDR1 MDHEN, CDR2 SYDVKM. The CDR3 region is CASSPWGGVGYEQYF. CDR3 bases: TGTGCCAGCAGTCCTTGGGGGGGGGTAGGCTACGAGCAGTACTTC.

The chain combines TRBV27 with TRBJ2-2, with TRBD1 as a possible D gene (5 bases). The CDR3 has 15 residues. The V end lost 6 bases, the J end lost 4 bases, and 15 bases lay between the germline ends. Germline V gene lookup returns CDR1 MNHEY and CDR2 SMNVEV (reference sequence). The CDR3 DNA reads TGTGCCAGCAGAAGACCGACAGTCGGCACCGGGGAGCTGTTTTTT. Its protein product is CASRRPTVGTGELFF.

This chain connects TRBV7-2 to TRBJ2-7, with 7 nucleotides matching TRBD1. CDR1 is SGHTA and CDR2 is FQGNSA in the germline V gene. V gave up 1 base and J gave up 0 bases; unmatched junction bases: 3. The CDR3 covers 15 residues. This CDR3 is CASSLEWDSSYEQYF. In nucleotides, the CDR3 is TGTGCCAGCAGCTTAGAATGGGACAGCTCCTACGAGCAGTACTTC.

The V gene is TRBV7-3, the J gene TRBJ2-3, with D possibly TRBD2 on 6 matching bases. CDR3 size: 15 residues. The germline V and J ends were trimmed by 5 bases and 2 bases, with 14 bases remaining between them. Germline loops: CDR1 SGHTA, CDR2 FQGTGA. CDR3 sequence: CASSLRGGFTDTQYF. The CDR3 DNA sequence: TGTGCCAGCAGCCTCCGGGGAGGTTTCACAGATACGCAGTATTTT.

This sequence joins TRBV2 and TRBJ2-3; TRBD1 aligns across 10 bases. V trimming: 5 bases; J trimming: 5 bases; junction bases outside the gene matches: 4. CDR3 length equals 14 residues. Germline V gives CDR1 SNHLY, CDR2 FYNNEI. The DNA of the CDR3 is TGTGCCAGCAGTTTCCGGGACAGGGGAGATACGCAGTATTTT. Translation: CASSFRDRGDTQYF.

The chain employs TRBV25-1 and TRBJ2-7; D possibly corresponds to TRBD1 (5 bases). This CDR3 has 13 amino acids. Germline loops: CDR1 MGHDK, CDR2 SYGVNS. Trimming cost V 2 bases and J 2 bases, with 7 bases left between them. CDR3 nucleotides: TGTGCCAGCAGTGAAGGACAAACCTACGAGCAGTACTTC. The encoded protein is CASSEGQTYEQYF.

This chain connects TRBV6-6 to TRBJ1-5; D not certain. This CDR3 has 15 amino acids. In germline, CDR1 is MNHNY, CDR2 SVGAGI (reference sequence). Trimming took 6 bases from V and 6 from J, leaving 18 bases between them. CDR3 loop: CASRTTQAGAQPQHF. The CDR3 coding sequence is TGTGCCAGCAGAACGACCCAAGCGGGCGCTCAGCCCCAGCATTTT.

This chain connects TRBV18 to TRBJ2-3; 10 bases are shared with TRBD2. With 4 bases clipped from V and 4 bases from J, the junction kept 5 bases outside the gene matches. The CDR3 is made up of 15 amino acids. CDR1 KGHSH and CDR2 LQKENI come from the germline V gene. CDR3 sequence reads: CASSQSSGRADTQYF. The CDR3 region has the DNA TGTGCCAGCTCACAATCTAGCGGGAGAGCAGATACGCAGTATTTT.

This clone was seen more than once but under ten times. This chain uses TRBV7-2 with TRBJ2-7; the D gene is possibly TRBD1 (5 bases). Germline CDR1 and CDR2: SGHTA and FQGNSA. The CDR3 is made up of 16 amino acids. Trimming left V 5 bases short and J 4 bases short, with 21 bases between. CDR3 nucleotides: TGTGCCAGCAGCCCAAAACCCAGGGTCAATGGGTACGAGCAGTACTTC. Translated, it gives CASSPKPRVNGYEQYF.

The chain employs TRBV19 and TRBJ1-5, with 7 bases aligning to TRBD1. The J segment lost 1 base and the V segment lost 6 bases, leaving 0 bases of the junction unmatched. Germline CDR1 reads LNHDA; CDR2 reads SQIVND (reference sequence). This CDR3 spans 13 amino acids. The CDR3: CASRDRSNQPQHF. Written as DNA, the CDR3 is TGTGCCAGTAGGGACAGGAGCAATCAGCCCCAGCATTTT.

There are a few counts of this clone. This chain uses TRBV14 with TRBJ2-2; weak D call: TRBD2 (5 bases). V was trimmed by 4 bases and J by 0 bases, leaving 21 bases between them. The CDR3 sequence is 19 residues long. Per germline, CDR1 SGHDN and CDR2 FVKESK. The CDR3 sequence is CASSLQEVLAGTNTGELFF. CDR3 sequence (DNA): TGTGCCAGCAGCCTGCAAGAGGTGCTAGCTGGTACGAACACCGGGGAGCTGTTTTTT.

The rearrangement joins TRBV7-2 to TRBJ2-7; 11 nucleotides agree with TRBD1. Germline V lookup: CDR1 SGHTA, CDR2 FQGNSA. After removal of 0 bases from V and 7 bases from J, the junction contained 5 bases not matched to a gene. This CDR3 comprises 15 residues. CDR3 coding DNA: TGTGCCAGCAGCTTAGCGGGACAGGGGGTAGGTGAGCAGTACTTC. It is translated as CASSLAGQGVGEQYF.

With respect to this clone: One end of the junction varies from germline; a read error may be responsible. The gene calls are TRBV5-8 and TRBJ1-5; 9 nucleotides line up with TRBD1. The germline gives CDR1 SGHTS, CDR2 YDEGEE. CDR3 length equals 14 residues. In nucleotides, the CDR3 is TGTGCCAGCAGCCGGGACAGGGCGACGCAGCTCCAGCATTTT. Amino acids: CASSRDRATQLQHF.

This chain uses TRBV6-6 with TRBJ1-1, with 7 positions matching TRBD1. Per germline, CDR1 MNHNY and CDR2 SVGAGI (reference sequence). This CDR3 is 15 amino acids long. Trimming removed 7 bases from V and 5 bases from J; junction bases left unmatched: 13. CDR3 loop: CASTKGAAQKTEAFF. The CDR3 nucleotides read TGTGCCAGCACAAAGGGGGCGGCACAGAAGACTGAAGCTTTCTTT.

This CDR3 is CASSKRQGIYEQYF. The DNA for the CDR3 is TGTGCCAGCAGCAAAAGACAGGGGATCTACGAGCAGTACTTC. The chain links TRBV21-1 to TRBJ2-7; the listed D gene, TRBD1, was not tested against the DNA. TRBV21-1 is described as a pseudogene. This CDR3 region has 14 residues.

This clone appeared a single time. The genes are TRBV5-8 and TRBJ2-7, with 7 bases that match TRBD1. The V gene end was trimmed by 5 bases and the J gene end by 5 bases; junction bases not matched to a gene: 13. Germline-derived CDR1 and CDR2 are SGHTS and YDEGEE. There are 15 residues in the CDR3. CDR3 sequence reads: CASSTRQGWMNEQYF. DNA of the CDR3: TGTGCCAGCAGTACGAGACAGGGATGGATGAACGAGCAGTACTTC.

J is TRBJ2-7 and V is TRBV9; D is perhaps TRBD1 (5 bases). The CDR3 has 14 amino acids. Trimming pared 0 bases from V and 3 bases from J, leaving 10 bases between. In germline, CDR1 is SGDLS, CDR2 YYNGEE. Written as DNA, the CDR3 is TGTGCCAGCAGCGTAGGGGGCAGCGTCTACGAGCAGTACTTC. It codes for CASSVGGSVYEQYF.

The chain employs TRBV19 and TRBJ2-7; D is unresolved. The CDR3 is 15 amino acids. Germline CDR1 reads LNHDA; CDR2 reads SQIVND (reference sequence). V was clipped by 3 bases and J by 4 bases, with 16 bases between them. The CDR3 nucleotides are TGTGCCAGTAGTATTACTGGCGGATATAGATACGAGCAGTACTTC. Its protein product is CASSITGGYRYEQYF.

CDR3 in amino acids: CASRTGEGSPLHF. The CDR3 DNA reads as TGTGCCAGCAGGACAGGGGAGGGTTCACCCCTCCACTTT. J is TRBJ1-6 and V is TRBV6-1; 8 bases are shared with TRBD1. The CDR3 spans 13 residues. The germline V gene encodes CDR1 MNHNS and CDR2 SASEGT. The J segment lost 9 bases and the V segment lost 6 bases, leaving 4 bases of the junction unmatched.

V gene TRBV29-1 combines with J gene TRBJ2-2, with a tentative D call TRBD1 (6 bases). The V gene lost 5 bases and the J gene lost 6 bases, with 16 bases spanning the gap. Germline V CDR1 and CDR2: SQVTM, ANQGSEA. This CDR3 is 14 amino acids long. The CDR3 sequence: CSVWIARGSGELFF. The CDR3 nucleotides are TGCAGCGTTTGGATCGCGAGGGGGTCCGGGGAGCTGTTTTTT.

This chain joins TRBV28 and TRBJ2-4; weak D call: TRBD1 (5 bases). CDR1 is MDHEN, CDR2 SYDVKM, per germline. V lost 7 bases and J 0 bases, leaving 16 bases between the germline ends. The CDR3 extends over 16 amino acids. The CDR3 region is CASTPSGPLAKNIQYF. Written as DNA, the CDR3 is TGTGCCAGCACCCCGTCAGGGCCCCTAGCCAAAAACATTCAGTACTTC.